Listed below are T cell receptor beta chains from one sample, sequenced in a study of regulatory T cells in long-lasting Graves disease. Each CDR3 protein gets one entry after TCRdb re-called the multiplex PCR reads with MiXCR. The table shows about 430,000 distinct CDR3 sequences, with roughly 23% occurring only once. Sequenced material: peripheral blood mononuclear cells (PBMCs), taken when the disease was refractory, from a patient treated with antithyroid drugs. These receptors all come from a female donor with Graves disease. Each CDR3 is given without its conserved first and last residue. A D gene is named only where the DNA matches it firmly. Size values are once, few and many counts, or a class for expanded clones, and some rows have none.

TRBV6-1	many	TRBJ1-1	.	ASIGQYNTEAF
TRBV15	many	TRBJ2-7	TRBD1	ATSRDLDRDYEQY
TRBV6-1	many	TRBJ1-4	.	ASSRGGGTNEKLF
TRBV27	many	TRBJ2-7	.	ATRPRDLSYEQY
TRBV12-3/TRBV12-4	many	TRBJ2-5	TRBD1	ASSDFGTDQETQY
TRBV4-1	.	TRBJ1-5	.	ASSNNRVQPQH
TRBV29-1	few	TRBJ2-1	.	SVAWRFNEQF
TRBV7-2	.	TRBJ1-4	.	ASSLFSADNEKLF
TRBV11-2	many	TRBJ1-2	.	ASSSVNYGYT
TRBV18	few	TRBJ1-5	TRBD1	ASSTGQGFQPQH
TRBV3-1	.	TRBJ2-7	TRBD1	ASSQTTGWSSYEQY
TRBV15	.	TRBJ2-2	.	AVQRAGELF
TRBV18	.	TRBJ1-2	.	ASSLTGQLLFGYT
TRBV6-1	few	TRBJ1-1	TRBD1	ASSEDRGLTEAF
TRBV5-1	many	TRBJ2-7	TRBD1	ASSLGSRGLYEQY
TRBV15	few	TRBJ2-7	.	ATSNVYEQY
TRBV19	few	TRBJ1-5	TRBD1	ASSIGLPTGGGVFTQPQH
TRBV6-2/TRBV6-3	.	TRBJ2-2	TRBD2	ASSLRGLAYNPTGELF
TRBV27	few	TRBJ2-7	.	ASLEQGRQY
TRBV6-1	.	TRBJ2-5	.	ASTAWGDREETQY
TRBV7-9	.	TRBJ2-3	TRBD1	ASSLGLGRTGATDTQY
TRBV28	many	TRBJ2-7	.	ASSRTEGVNEQY
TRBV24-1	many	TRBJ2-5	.	ATSDVKETQY
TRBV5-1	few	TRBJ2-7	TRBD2	ASSSGLAGLSYEQY
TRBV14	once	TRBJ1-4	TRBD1	ASSQYRGGGEKLF
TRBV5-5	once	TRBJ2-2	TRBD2	ASSPAGGLTGELF
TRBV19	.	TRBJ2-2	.	ASSKSAGELF
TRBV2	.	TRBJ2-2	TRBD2	ASGPGLAGGTGELF
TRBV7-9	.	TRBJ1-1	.	ASSRTRVGDTEAF
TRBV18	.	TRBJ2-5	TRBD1	ASSPLRDRQETQY
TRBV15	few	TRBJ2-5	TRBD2	ATSPGGRGALKETQY
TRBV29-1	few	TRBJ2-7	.	SVEDVNNSYEQY
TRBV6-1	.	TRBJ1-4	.	ASGYGAANEKLF
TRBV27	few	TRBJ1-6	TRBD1	ASSLTGGSYNSPLH
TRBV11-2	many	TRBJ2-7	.	ASSLKGWDEQY
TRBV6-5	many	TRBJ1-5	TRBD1	ASSYSGQGNQPQH
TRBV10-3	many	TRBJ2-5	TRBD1	AISDASGTGNEETQY
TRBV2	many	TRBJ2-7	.	ASARDSRNYEQY
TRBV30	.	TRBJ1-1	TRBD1	AWRDRGGTEAF
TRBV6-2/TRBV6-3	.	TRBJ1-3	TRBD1	ASSLNRGGNTIY
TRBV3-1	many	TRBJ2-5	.	ASNRGGETQY
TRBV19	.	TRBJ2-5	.	ASSIDGRGETQY
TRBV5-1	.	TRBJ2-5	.	ASSLVLARSETQY
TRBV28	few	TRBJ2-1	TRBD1	ASSLPGQGTDEQF
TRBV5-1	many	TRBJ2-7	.	ASSLVAYEQY
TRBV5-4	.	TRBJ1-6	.	ASSLGSSPGDSPLH
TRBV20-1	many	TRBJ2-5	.	SATPSQETQY
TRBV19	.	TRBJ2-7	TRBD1	ATQVSGTGLYEQY
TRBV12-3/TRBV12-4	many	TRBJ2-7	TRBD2	ASRPTSGSQYEQY
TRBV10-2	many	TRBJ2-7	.	ASSPDPAGEQY
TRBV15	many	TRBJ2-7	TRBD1	ATSTTPGQRSYEQY
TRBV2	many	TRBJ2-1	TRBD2	ASPRGDSYNEQF
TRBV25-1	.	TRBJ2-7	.	ASTVGIGYEQY